This T cell receptor beta chain was retrieved from a study of neurological immune-mediated disorders (dated 2019 in TCRdb). Study-wide context: Peripheral blood TCR-beta repertoires from patients with HTLV-I-associated myelopathy (HAM/TSP), patients with multiple sclerosis, and healthy controls were compared in the study using UMI-based sequencing. Longitudinal samples, technical triplicates and paired sorted CD4+ and CD8+ T-cell subsets, alongside PBMC samples, were included among the 106 TCR-beta libraries. Each longitudinal HAM/TSP and healthy donor was sampled at 3 time-points spaced at 3-40 month intervals. The cohort included approximately 68 subjects: some 15 with HAM/TSP, around 34 with multiple sclerosis, and around 20 healthy controls.

Based on the germline V gene (reference sequence), the CDR1 and CDR2 sequences are LGHDT and YNNKEL. The CDR3 runs 14 amino acids, cysteine and phenylalanine included. Only the CDR3 region is kept as DNA, spanning 42 bases read in frame from base 1. Trimming at the junction amounts to 1 base on V and 2 bases on J, and the germline ends lie 6 bases apart. What this sample's time point label stands for: longitudinal time-point 2. For the unsorted PBMC libraries, 2 million PBMCs were stored in RNAlater at -80 degrees C until RNA extraction and were used to generate the libraries. Peripheral blood was subjected to Ficoll-Hypaque density gradient centrifugation to isolate PBMCs, which were then cryopreserved in liquid nitrogen. What the research found in general, with its limitations: TCR clonal expansion was highest in HAM/TSP patients and lowest in MS patients, with MS patients falling below even healthy controls. Across subjects, expanded clones never shared an identical CDR3 amino acid sequence, which suggests that the TCR-beta repertoires in every group were private.

This clonotype was seen at least ten times. No cognate antigen has been identified for it. There are no base qualities to consult, and no much larger clone falls within one base. cDNA synthesis used template-switch 5'RACE with a primer carrying a 10-nucleotide random unique molecular identifier tagging each TCR transcript. Over 160 million TCR-beta sequences, covering 15-18 subjects, were produced in each sequencing run. The RNeasy kit was used to extract total RNA. The KAPA Real-time Library Amplification kit was used to amplify TCR-beta VDJ regions with primers for the TCR constant region and the 5'RACE anchor. Sample indexes and Illumina adaptors were added in a first PCR, after which library yield was increased in a second PCR. After Ampure bead purification, the roughly 650 bp TCR product was size-selected on a 2% E-gel SizeSelection system. Before pooling, library quality was assessed on a Bioanalyzer, concentration was determined with Qubit, and library quantification was performed with the Kapa Library Quantification kit. Libraries were sequenced paired-end 2 x 150 bp on an Illumina HiSeq 2500. To increase sequence diversity, 25-30% phiX was spiked into each library pool. In the source study's methods: The UMI-based MiGEC pipeline processed quality-filtered reads and removed over 75% of raw TCR sequences during error correction. VDJ genes were aligned to IMGT germline references, and each clonotype was defined by a unique CDR3 amino acid sequence together with V-J genes. VDJtools evaluated clonal expansion, Shannon diversity and CDR3 relatedness (CalcPairwiseDistances, ClusterSamples); CLCbio workbench built phylogenetic trees. A clone was classed as expanded if it had 8 or more unique UMIs, a cutoff based on coefficient-of-variation modelling across technical triplicates. The raw public data were reprocessed by TCRdb itself: fastp quality trimming at Q25, MiXCR clonotype calling, in-frame beta chains only. Rows matching on CDR3 protein sequence are summarized as one entry with the most common DNA and genes. The V and J calls follow TCRdb's processing rather than the paper's. The table for this sample lists about 90,000 distinct CDR3 sequences; 13% of them were counted only once. The ten largest clones represent approximately 5% of the sample.

This chain joins TRBV3-1 to TRBJ1-5, with the D gene call left open. The specimen was PBMCs. This clonotype was obtained from a female donor with HTLV-1-associated myelopathy (HAM/TSP). The DNA is as follows: TGTGCCAGCAGCCAAGTGCAGGGCAATCAGCCCCAGCATTTT. This encodes CASSQVQGNQPQHF.